The 27 T cell receptor beta chains listed next were all sequenced from one sample in a study of blood T cell repertoires in COVID-19. Libraries were prepared by immunoSEQ multiplex PCR; TCRdb keeps only in-frame clonotypes and omits some of them. Among about 71,000 clones listed, more than 80% were seen once. The sequencing input was peripheral blood. Receptors were obtained from an elderly man with acute or convalescent COVID-19.

The chain joins TRBV5-1 to TRBJ2-3; TRBD2 matches at 9 bases. Looked up from germline, CDR1 is SGHRS and CDR2 is YFSETQ. The CDR3 is 15 amino acids. The V segment lost 0 bases and the J segment 3 bases; nucleotides outside the gene matches: 2. The CDR3 coding sequence is TGCGCCAGCAGCTTGGGGCGGGGGGGAACAGATACGCAGTATTTT. Translated, it gives CASSLGRGGTDTQYF.

The chain has TRBV12-3 or TRBV12-4 and TRBJ2-3; D not certain. V was shortened by 9 bases and J by 2 bases, with 12 bases between the two germline ends. This CDR3 spans 13 amino acids. The CDR3 sequence: CASSGYNTDTQYF. Here the CDR3 DNA reads TGTGCCAGTTCAGGCTATAACACAGATACGCAGTATTTT.

The chain carries TRBV6-5 and TRBJ2-1, with 10 bases that match TRBD1. Germline CDR1 and CDR2: MNHEY and SVGAGI. The CDR3 runs to 14 residues. V dropped 6 bases and J dropped 5; count of bases not matched to a gene: 4. The CDR3 loop reads CASSRDRGHNEQFF. The DNA of the CDR3 is TGTGCCAGCAGCCGGGACAGGGGCCACAATGAGCAGTTCTTC.

CDR3 DNA sequence: TGTGCCAGCAGACCAGGGACAGGGGGCATCAATGAGCAGTTCTTC. Amino acid sequence: CASRPGTGGINEQFF. This rearrangement joins TRBV6-5 to TRBJ2-1, with 12 bases aligning to TRBD1. V dropped 6 bases and J dropped 6; count of bases not matched to a gene: 6. The CDR3 loop spans 15 amino acids. Per the germline V gene, CDR1 is MNHEY and CDR2 is SVGAGI.

Note on this clone: Mismatch with germline at one junction end may stem from a read error. V is TRBV7-2 and J is TRBJ1-2; 9 bases line up with TRBD1. CDR3 length equals 15 residues. The V gene's germline CDR1 is SGHTA and CDR2 FQGNSA. DNA of the CDR3: TGTGCCAGCAGCGTAGCGAGACAGGGGGACTATGGCTACACCTTC. It codes for CASSVARQGDYGYTF.

The CDR3 loop reads CASSPPGRGGSSPLHF. DNA of the CDR3: TGTGCCAGTAGTCCCCCGGGGAGGGGAGGAAGTTCACCCCTCCACTTT. The rearrangement uses TRBV19 and TRBJ1-6, with a tentative D call TRBD1 (5 bases). The CDR3 is 16 residues long. Per the germline V gene, CDR1 is LNHDA and CDR2 is SQIVND (reference sequence). V lost 5 bases to trimming and J lost 9 bases, with 20 bases between them.

The chain uses TRBV5-1 and TRBJ2-5; 7 nucleotides line up with TRBD1. The ends lost 4 bases at V and 5 bases at J; junction bases unmatched: 5. CDR3 size: 13 residues. Per the germline V gene, CDR1 is SGHRS and CDR2 is YFSETQ. The CDR3 coding sequence is TGCGCCAGCAGCACAACAGGGGAGGAGACCCAGTACTTC. This gives the protein CASSTTGEETQYF.

This clone was recorded only once. The V gene is TRBV4-2, the J gene TRBJ1-1, with D perhaps TRBD1 (5 bases). Germline CDR1 reads LGHNA; CDR2 reads YNFKEQ. Trimming removed 5 bases from V and 1 base from J, with 11 bases in between. There are 14 residues in the CDR3. The CDR3 loop is CASSFRVSNTEAFF. The DNA for the CDR3 is TGTGCCAGCAGCTTCAGGGTATCGAACACTGAAGCTTTCTTT.

The chain recombines TRBV7-2 with TRBJ2-7, with 12 bases lining up with TRBD2. The V gene end was trimmed by 0 bases and the J gene end by 4 bases; junction bases not matched to a gene: 4. CDR1 and CDR2 (germline): SGHTA, FQGNSA. The CDR3 is 16 residues long. The CDR3 DNA reads TGTGCCAGCAGCTTAGCGCAGGGGACTAGCGGGTACGAGCAGTACTTC. This sequence encodes CASSLAQGTSGYEQYF.

This sequence joins TRBV6-5 and TRBJ2-7; TRBD1 agrees at 7 bases. V was pared by 4 bases and J by 2 bases, with 5 bases of the junction left unmatched. The CDR3 covers 14 residues. Per germline, CDR1 MNHEY and CDR2 SVGAGI. The CDR3 DNA reads TGTGCCAGCAGTTCCGCCGACAGGGCCTACGAGCAGTACTTC. It specifies CASSSADRAYEQYF.

The chain recombines TRBV7-9 with TRBJ2-1, with a tentative D call TRBD2 (5 bases). Trimming shortened V by 1 base and J by 0 bases, and 13 bases separated the two germline ends. The CDR3 spans 17 residues. Germline lookup yields CDR1 SEHNR and CDR2 FQNEAQ (reference sequence). Here the CDR3 DNA reads TGTGCCAGCAGCTTAGAGACTGCGGGCCGCTCCTACAATGAGCAGTTCTTC. The encoded protein is CASSLETAGRSYNEQFF.

The chain uses TRBV5-1 and TRBJ2-3, with 15 bases lining up with TRBD2. V shed 2 bases and J 3 bases; nucleotides not matched to a gene: 4. Germline CDR1 reads SGHRS; CDR2 reads YFSETQ. CDR3 length: 17 amino acids. CDR3 nucleotide sequence: TGCGCCAGCAGCTTACCCGGGACTAGCGGGAGGACAGATACGCAGTATTTT. It codes for CASSLPGTSGRTDTQYF.

In nucleotides, the CDR3 is TGTGCCAGCAGAACGGGACTAGCGAACTACCAAGAGACCCAGTACTTC. Residues: CASRTGLANYQETQYF. The rearrangement joins TRBV7-2 to TRBJ2-5, with 10 bases lining up with TRBD2. This CDR3 is built from 16 residues. Germline lookup yields CDR1 SGHTA and CDR2 FQGNSA. The V segment lost 6 bases and the J segment 0 bases; nucleotides outside the gene matches: 7. Supplemented by reference TRBV7-2 and TRBJ2-5, the full variable domain reads GAGVSQSPSNKVTEKGKDVELRCDPISGHTALYWYRQSLGQGLEFLIYFQGNSAPDKSGLPSDRFSAERTGGSVSTLTIQRTQQEDSAVYLCASRTGLANYQETQYFGPGTRLLVL.

This chain joins TRBV4-3 and TRBJ1-4; D is uncertain. The germline gives CDR1 LGHNA, CDR2 YSLEER. The CDR3 runs 15 residues. Trimming cost V 0 bases and J 0 bases, with 5 bases left between them. This CDR3 is CASSQELATNEKLFF. The DNA for the CDR3 is TGCGCCAGCAGCCAAGAATTAGCAACTAATGAAAAACTGTTTTTT.

This clone has only one observation. The V and J genes are TRBV28 and TRBJ2-3; 8 bases align to TRBD1. V was clipped by 5 bases and J by 2 bases; unmatched bases: 9. Germline V gene sequence: CDR1 MDHEN, CDR2 SYDVKM. CDR3 length: 16 residues. CDR3 in DNA: TGTGCCAGCAGTGGGGCCAGGGGGCCAAACACAGATACGCAGTATTTT. Amino acids: CASSGARGPNTDTQYF.

V gene TRBV23-1 combines with J gene TRBJ1-1; 7 bases line up with TRBD1. TRBV23-1 is given ORF status, its function remaining uncertain. The ends lost 0 bases at V and 1 base at J; junction bases unmatched: 8. CDR3 size: 17 residues. The DNA for the CDR3 is TGCGCCAGCAGTCAATCAAGGTCCAGGGGGGCGAACACTGAAGCTTTCTTT. Its translation: CASSQSRSRGANTEAFF.

The chain combines TRBV10-3 with TRBJ2-4; no definite D call. Germline-derived CDR1 and CDR2 are ENHRY and SYGVKD. The germline V and J ends were trimmed by 3 bases and 8 bases, with 11 bases remaining between them. The CDR3 has 13 amino acids. CDR3 sequence: CAISDARGDIQYF. CDR3 coding DNA: TGTGCCATCAGTGACGCTCGCGGTGACATTCAGTACTTC.

The chain couples TRBV6-5 to TRBJ1-4; D call uncertain. CDR1 is MNHEY, CDR2 SVGAGI, per germline. The CDR3 extends over 14 amino acids. V shed 6 bases and J shed 6 bases, with 14 bases lying between them. The DNA of the CDR3 is TGTGCCAGCAGAGATCCAGACACCTATGAAAAACTGTTTTTT. Residues: CASRDPDTYEKLFF.

V gene TRBV6-2 or TRBV6-3 combines with J gene TRBJ1-5, with D perhaps TRBD1 (5 bases). V lost 5 bases, J lost 2 bases, and 19 bases lay in between. CDR3 length equals 17 residues. Germline V gives CDR1 MNHEY, CDR2 SVGEGT. CDR3 amino acids: CASSPPGEGRGNQPQHF. CDR3 nucleotide sequence: TGTGCCAGCAGTCCCCCGGGGGAGGGTAGGGGCAATCAGCCCCAGCATTTT.

This rearrangement joins TRBV11-2 to TRBJ1-6, with a possible D match to TRBD1 (5 bases). CDR3 length: 13 amino acids. Germline V gene sequence: CDR1 SGHAT, CDR2 FQNNGV. Deletions cut 1 base from V and 9 bases from J, with 7 bases between. The CDR3, as DNA: TGTGCCAGCAGCTTAGTGGGGGGTTCACCCCTCCACTTT. Translated: CASSLVGGSPLHF.

The chain uses TRBV5-1 and TRBJ2-2, with D possibly being TRBD2 (6 bases). V was cut by 2 bases and J by 0 bases, with 11 bases left in between. Germline V lookup: CDR1 SGHRS, CDR2 YFSETQ. The CDR3 runs to 16 residues. The CDR3 DNA sequence: TGCGCCAGCAGCTTTGGAATAGCGGCGAACACCGGGGAGCTGTTTTTT. It codes for CASSFGIAANTGELFF.

The J gene is TRBJ2-3, the V gene TRBV5-1, with 7 positions matching TRBD1. With 1 base clipped from V and 1 base from J, the junction kept 9 bases outside the gene matches. Germline CDR1 SGHRS, CDR2 YFSETQ. CDR3 length equals 17 residues. CDR3 sequence reads: CASSLNPGGSGTDTQYF. The CDR3 DNA reads TGCGCCAGCAGCTTGAACCCAGGGGGTTCAGGCACAGATACGCAGTATTTT.

The chain has TRBV27 and TRBJ2-6; tentatively, D is TRBD1 (7 bases). The CDR3 sequence is 17 residues long. V lost 5 bases, J lost 4 bases, and 18 bases lay in between. CDR1 and CDR2 from the germline V gene are MNHEY and SMNVEV (reference sequence). CDR3 residues: CASSPTFRGAGANVLTF. The CDR3 DNA reads TGTGCCAGCAGTCCAACGTTCAGGGGGGCAGGGGCCAACGTCCTGACTTTC.

The chain carries TRBV6-2 or TRBV6-3 and TRBJ1-1, with D possibly being TRBD1 (5 bases). Deletions cut 3 bases from V and 0 bases from J, with 8 bases between. The CDR3 runs 14 residues. Germline CDR1 reads MNHEY; CDR2 reads SVGEGT. Here the CDR3 DNA reads TGTGCCAGCAGTTATTTGACAGTGAACACTGAAGCTTTCTTT. It specifies CASSYLTVNTEAFF.

This clone has more than one count but fewer than ten. CDR3 in DNA: TGTGCCAGCAGCTTAGCGAGTGACAGGGCTTCACCCCTCCACTTT. Residues: CASSLASDRASPLHF. The rearrangement uses TRBV7-6 and TRBJ1-6; the match to TRBD1 covers 7 bases. The CDR3 is 15 residues long. Germline lookup yields CDR1 SGHVS and CDR2 FNYEAQ. V was pared by 0 bases and J by 9 bases, with 5 bases of the junction left unmatched.

The chain is built from TRBV7-2 and TRBJ2-3, with 12 nucleotides matching TRBD2. Germline CDR1 and CDR2: SGHTA and FQGNSA. The CDR3 is 16 amino acids. The junction had 8 bases not matched to a gene; V was cut back by 6 bases and J by 4 bases. The CDR3 coding sequence is TGTGCCAGCAGTACCAGACTAGCGGGGGAAGCAGATACGCAGTATTTT. This codes for CASSTRLAGEADTQYF.

This clone was counted a few times. V is TRBV12-3 or TRBV12-4 and J is TRBJ1-2, with unresolved D. The CDR3 is 11 amino acids. V was cut by 6 bases and J by 7 bases, with 9 bases left in between. The CDR3 protein is CASSLGVGYTF. The CDR3 coding sequence is TGTGCCAGCAGCCTCGGGGTTGGCTACACCTTC.